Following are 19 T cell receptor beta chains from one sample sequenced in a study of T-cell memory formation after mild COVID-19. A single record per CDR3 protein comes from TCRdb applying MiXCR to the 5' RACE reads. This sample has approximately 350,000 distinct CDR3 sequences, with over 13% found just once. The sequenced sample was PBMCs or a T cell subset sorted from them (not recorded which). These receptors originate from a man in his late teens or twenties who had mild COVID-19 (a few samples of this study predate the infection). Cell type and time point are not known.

The CDR3 coding sequence is TGCAGTGCTAGTTCACCTCTAGCGGGGAGCTACGAGCAGTACTTC. It codes for CSASSPLAGSYEQYF. This chain joins TRBV20-1 and TRBJ2-7, with 9 bases lining up with TRBD2. J lost 3 bases, V lost 3 bases, and 9 bases had no gene match. Germline loops: CDR1 DFQATT, CDR2 SNEGSKA (reference sequence). This CDR3 comprises 15 residues.

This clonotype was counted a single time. CDR3 sequence: CASSVGPHPRNEQFF. The CDR3, as DNA: TGTGCCAGCAGCGTAGGGCCCCACCCGCGTAATGAGCAGTTCTTC. The rearrangement links TRBV9 to TRBJ2-1; no clear D gene. With 0 bases removed from V and 7 bases from J, the gap between germline ends came to 14 bases. The V gene's germline CDR1 is SGDLS and CDR2 YYNGEE. CDR3 length: 15 amino acids.

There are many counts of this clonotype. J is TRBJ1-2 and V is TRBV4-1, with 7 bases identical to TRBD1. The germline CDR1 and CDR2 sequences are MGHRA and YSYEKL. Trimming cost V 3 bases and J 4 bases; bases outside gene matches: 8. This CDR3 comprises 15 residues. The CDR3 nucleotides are TGCGCCAGCAGCCACATAGGGGGCCTGGCCTATGGCTACACCTTC. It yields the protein CASSHIGGLAYGYTF.

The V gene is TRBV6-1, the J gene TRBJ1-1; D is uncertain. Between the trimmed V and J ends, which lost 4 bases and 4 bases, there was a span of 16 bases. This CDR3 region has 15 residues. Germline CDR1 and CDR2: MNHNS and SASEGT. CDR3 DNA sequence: TGTGCCAGCAGTGCTCCGGGCCGGAGATCCACTGAAGCTTTCTTT. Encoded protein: CASSAPGRRSTEAFF.

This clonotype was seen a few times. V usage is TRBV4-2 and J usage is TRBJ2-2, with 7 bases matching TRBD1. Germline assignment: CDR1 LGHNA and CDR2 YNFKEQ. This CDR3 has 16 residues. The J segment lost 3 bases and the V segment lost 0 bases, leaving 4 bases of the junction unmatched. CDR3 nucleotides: TGTGCCAGCAGCCAAGACACAGGGGCGGACACCGGGGAGCTGTTTTTT. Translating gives CASSQDTGADTGELFF.

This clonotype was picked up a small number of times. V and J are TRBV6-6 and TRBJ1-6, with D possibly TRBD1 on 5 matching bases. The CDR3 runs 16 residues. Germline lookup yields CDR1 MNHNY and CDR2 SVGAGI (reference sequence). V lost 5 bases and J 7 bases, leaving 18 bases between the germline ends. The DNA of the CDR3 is TGTGCCAGCAGTCCCGAAGGGGCGTTCCCCAATTCACCCCTCCACTTT. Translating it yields CASSPEGAFPNSPLHF.

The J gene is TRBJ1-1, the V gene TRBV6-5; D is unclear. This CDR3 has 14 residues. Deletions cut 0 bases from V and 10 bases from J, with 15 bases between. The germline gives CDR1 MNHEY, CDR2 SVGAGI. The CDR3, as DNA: TGTGCCAGCAGTTACTCGTCGGCGCGAATATTAGCTTTCTTT. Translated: CASSYSSARILAFF.

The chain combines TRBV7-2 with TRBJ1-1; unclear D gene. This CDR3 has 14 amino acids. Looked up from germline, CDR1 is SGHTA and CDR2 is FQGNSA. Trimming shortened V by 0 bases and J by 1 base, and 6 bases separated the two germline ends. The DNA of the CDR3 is TGTGCCAGCAGCTTAGCTACAGCGAACACTGAAGCTTTCTTT. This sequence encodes CASSLATANTEAFF.

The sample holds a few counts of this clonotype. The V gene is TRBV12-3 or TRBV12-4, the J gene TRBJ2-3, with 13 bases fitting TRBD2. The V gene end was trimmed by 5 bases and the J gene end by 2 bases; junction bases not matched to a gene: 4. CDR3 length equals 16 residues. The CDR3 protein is CASSKLAGGSTDTQYF. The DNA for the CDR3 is TGTGCCAGCAGTAAACTAGCGGGGGGGTCCACAGATACGCAGTATTTT.

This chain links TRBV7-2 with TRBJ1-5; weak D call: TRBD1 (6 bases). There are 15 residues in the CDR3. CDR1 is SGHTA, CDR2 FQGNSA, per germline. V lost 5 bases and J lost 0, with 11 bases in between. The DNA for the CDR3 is TGTGCCAGCAGCCCGAGGGACATTAGCAATCAGCCCCAGCATTTT. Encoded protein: CASSPRDISNQPQHF.

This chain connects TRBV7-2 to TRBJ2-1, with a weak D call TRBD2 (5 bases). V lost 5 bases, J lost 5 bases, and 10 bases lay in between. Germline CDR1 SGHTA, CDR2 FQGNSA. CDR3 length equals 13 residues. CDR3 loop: CASSVGANNEQFF. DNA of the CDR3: TGTGCCAGCAGCGTGGGAGCCAACAATGAGCAGTTCTTC.

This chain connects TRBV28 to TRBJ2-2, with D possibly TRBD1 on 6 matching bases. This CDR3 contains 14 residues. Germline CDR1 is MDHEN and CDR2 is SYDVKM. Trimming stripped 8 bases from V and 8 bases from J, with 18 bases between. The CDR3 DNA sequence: TGTGCCAGCCACCCCGGACAGTTCGGGGGGGAGCTGTTTTTT. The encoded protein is CASHPGQFGGELFF.

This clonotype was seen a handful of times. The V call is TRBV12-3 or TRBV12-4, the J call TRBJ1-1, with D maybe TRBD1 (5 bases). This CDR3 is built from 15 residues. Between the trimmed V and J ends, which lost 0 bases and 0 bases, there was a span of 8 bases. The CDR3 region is CASSLAMGLNTEAFF. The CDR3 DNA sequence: TGTGCCAGCAGTTTAGCGATGGGGCTGAACACTGAAGCTTTCTTT.

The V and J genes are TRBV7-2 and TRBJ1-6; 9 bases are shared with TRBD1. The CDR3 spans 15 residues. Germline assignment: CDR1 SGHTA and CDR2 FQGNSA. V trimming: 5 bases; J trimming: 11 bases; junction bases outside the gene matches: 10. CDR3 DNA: TGTGCCAGCAGCAACCCCACAGGGGGCTGGGCACCCCTCCACTTT. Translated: CASSNPTGGWAPLHF.

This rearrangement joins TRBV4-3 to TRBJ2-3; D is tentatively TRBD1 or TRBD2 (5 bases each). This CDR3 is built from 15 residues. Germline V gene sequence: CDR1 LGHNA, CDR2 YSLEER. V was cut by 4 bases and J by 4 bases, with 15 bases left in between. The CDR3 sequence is CASSPGPPDADTQYF. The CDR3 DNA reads TGCGCCAGCAGCCCGGGACCTCCGGACGCAGATACGCAGTATTTT.

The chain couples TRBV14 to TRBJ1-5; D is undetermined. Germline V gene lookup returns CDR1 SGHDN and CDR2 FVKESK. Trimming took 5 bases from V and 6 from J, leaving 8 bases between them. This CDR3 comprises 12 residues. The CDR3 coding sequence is TGTGCCAGCAGCAGGCATGGTCAGCCCCAGCATTTT. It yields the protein CASSRHGQPQHF.

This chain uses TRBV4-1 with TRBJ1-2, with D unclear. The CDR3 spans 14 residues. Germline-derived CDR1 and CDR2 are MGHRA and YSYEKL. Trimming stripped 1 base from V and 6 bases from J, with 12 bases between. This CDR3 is CASSQGRVAHGYTF. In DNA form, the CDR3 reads TGCGCCAGCAGCCAAGGCCGGGTAGCCCATGGCTACACCTTC.

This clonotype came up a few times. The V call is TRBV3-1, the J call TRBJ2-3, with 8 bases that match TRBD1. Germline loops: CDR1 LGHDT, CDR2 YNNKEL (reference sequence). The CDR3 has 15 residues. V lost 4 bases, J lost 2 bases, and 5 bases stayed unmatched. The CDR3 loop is CASSLRGPYTDTQYF. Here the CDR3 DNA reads TGTGCCAGCAGCCTCAGGGGGCCCTACACAGATACGCAGTATTTT.

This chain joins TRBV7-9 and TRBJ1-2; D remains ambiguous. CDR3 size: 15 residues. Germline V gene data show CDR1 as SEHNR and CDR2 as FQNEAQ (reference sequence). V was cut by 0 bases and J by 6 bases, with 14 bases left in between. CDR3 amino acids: CASSLAVTTSDGYTF. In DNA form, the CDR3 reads TGTGCCAGCAGCTTAGCGGTCACAACGTCTGATGGCTACACCTTC.